The 9 T cell receptor beta chains in this list originate from one sample, sequenced in a study of T cells after yellow fever vaccination. TCRdb called the 5' RACE reads again in MiXCR, with one record for every CDR3 protein. This table has 150,000 to 200,000 distinct CDR3 sequences, roughly 9% appearing once. The sequencing here drew on CD8+ T cells sorted from PBMCs, taken 45 days after the yellow fever booster vaccination. The receptor source for this set is a man aged 18 to 30 who received the YFV17D yellow fever vaccine.

The chain uses TRBV12-3 or TRBV12-4 and TRBJ1-4; unclear D gene. The CDR3 is 11 residues long. V lost 5 bases and J 12 bases, leaving 10 bases between the germline ends. CDR3 in DNA: TGTGCCAGCAGTATCGACTCGGAACTGTTTTTT. It translates to CASSIDSELFF.

This clonotype was seen a few times. V usage is TRBV29-1 and J usage is TRBJ2-2, with a weak D call TRBD2 (5 bases). Germline values: CDR1 SQVTM, CDR2 ANQGSEA. The V and J ends lost 3 bases and 7 bases respectively, with 15 bases between them. The CDR3 spans 14 residues. For the CDR3, the DNA is TGCAGCGTTGAGGTTTCGGGGTACAGCGGGGAGCTGTTTTTT. This encodes CSVEVSGYSGELFF.

The rearrangement links TRBV10-3 to TRBJ1-1; TRBD1 matches 9 bases. Trimming took 2 bases from V and 2 from J; bases not matched to a gene: 12. CDR3 length: 18 amino acids. Germline V gene lookup returns CDR1 ENHRY and CDR2 SYGVKD. CDR3 in amino acids: CAISEPRDRELENTEAFF. The DNA of the CDR3 is TGTGCCATCAGTGAGCCTCGGGACAGGGAGTTAGAAAACACTGAAGCTTTCTTT.

In this sample, this clonotype turned up many times. This rearrangement joins TRBV7-6 to TRBJ1-3; 7 bases fit TRBD1. Trimming at V came to 5 bases and at J to 0 bases, leaving 4 bases not matched to a gene. Germline CDR1 reads SGHVS; CDR2 reads FNYEAQ. This CDR3 comprises 15 residues. The DNA for the CDR3 is TGTGCCAGCAGCCCCGGACAGGACTCTGGAAACACCATATATTTT. It codes for CASSPGQDSGNTIYF.

The sample holds a few counts of this clonotype. The V call is TRBV7-2, the J call TRBJ2-5; a weak D match, TRBD2 (6 bases). V was cut by 3 bases and J by 4 bases, with 15 bases left in between. The CDR3 runs to 15 residues. Per germline, CDR1 SGHTA and CDR2 FQGNSA. Here the CDR3 reads CASSFGAGFLETQYF. CDR3 DNA sequence: TGTGCCAGCAGCTTTGGGGCGGGGTTCTTAGAGACCCAGTACTTC. Full variable domain (missing parts from reference TRBV7-2 and TRBJ2-5): GAGVSQSPSNKVTEKGKDVELRCDPISGHTALYWYRQSLGQGLEFLIYFQGNSAPDKSGLPSDRFSAERTGGSVSTLTIQRTQQEDSAVYLCASSFGAGFLETQYFGPGTRLLVL.

V gene TRBV12-3 or TRBV12-4 combines with J gene TRBJ1-5; the D is unclear. This CDR3 is 14 amino acids long. Between the trimmed V and J ends, which lost 2 bases and 3 bases, there was a span of 8 bases. The CDR3 nucleotides read TGTGCCAGCAGTTTAAGGTTGATCAATCAGCCCCAGCATTTT. This sequence encodes CASSLRLINQPQHF.

In its sample, this clonotype was seen a few times. CDR3 coding DNA: TGTGCCAGCAGCGTAGGGTTAGCGGGGTTCACAGATACGCAGTATTTT. Its protein product is CASSVGLAGFTDTQYF. The rearrangement uses TRBV9 and TRBJ2-3; 8 bases fit TRBD2. The V and J ends lost 0 bases and 2 bases, in that order; junction bases with no gene match: 5. Germline-derived CDR1 and CDR2 are SGDLS and YYNGEE. The CDR3 is made up of 16 amino acids.

This clonotype was counted only a few times. The V call is TRBV5-4, the J call TRBJ2-5; D possibly matches TRBD1 or TRBD2 (5 bases each). The CDR3 sequence is 13 residues long. Trimming pared 4 bases from V and 4 bases from J, leaving 11 bases between. CDR1 SGHNT and CDR2 YYREEE come from the germline V gene (reference sequence). As DNA, the CDR3 is TGTGCCAGCAGCGGAACTAGGGGAGAGACCCAGTACTTC. Its translation: CASSGTRGETQYF.

This clonotype has just a few counts. Here the CDR3 DNA reads TGCGCCAGCGGCGACAGGAGTCTCACGAATGGCTACACCTTC. Translation gives CASGDRSLTNGYTF. This chain joins TRBV5-1 and TRBJ1-2, with D maybe TRBD1 (6 bases). Germline CDR1 SGHRS, CDR2 YFSETQ. This CDR3 comprises 14 residues. Between the trimmed V and J ends, which lost 7 bases and 6 bases, there was a span of 19 bases.